One and the same sample provided the 19 T cell receptor beta chains below, sequenced in a study of blood T cell repertoires in COVID-19. Generated by immunoSEQ multiplex PCR, the TCRdb table keeps only in-frame clones and is missing some. The table lists more than 350,000 clones, approximately 89% of them singletons. The sample consisted of peripheral blood. The origin of the receptors is a woman between 25 and 40 years old with COVID-19, enrolled during active disease.

V and J are TRBV7-9 and TRBJ2-1; the D gene is possibly TRBD2 (5 bases). CDR1 is SEHNR, CDR2 FQNEAQ, per germline (reference sequence). CDR3 length: 15 amino acids. Trimming pared 2 bases from V and 7 bases from J, leaving 15 bases between. DNA of the CDR3: TGTGCCAGCAGCTTAATAATAATGGACTTGAATGAGCAGTTCTTC. Translation: CASSLIIMDLNEQFF.

This chain links TRBV28 with TRBJ2-1; 9 positions match TRBD1. The junction had 5 bases not matched to a gene; V was cut back by 4 bases and J by 10 bases. The CDR3 spans 13 residues. CDR1 and CDR2 (germline): MDHEN, SYDVKM. The CDR3 spells CASSWTGAREQFF. CDR3 nucleotide sequence: TGTGCCAGCAGTTGGACAGGGGCTCGGGAGCAGTTCTTC.

The chain uses TRBV9 and TRBJ2-2; a possible D gene is TRBD2 (7 bases). CDR3 length equals 16 residues. The V gene lost 0 bases and the J gene lost 2 bases, with 11 bases spanning the gap. Germline CDR1 is SGDLS and CDR2 is YYNGEE. In DNA, the CDR3 is TGTGCCAGCAGCGTAGGCGGGGGCCTCAACACCGGGGAGCTGTTTTTT. Translating gives CASSVGGGLNTGELFF.

This clone was detected only once. The gene calls are TRBV6-5 and TRBJ1-6, with a tentative D call TRBD1 (5 bases). This CDR3 contains 15 residues. Looked up from germline, CDR1 is MNHEY and CDR2 is SVGAGI. V was shortened by 4 bases and J by 7 bases, with 14 bases between the two germline ends. As DNA, the CDR3 is TGTGCCAGCAGTTCCCTTGGGGGGGACAATTCACCCCTCCACTTT. It specifies CASSSLGGDNSPLHF.

This clone has only a few counts. The chain employs TRBV24-1 and TRBJ1-2; D possibly corresponds to TRBD1 (6 bases). The CDR3 spans 16 residues. In germline, CDR1 is KGHDR, CDR2 SFDVKD. V lost 0 bases to trimming and J lost 1 base, with 11 bases between them. The CDR3 sequence is CATSDLTGWNNYGYTF. CDR3 DNA sequence: TGTGCCACCAGTGATTTGACAGGGTGGAATAACTATGGCTACACCTTC.

This chain joins TRBV5-4 and TRBJ2-7, with D unclear. V was shortened by 2 bases and J by 0 bases, with 6 bases between the two germline ends. Germline V CDR1 and CDR2: SGHNT, YYREEE (reference sequence). CDR3 length equals 13 residues. CDR3 residues: CASSFFNSYEQYF. The CDR3 region has the DNA TGTGCCAGCAGCTTTTTCAACTCCTACGAGCAGTACTTC.

The chain recombines TRBV27 with TRBJ2-7, with a weak D call TRBD2 (6 bases). Germline CDR1 and CDR2: MNHEY and SMNVEV (reference sequence). The V and J ends lost 5 bases and 2 bases respectively, with 7 bases between them. This CDR3 has 12 amino acids. For the CDR3, the DNA is TGTGCCAGCAGTGGAGGGGCCTACGAGCAGTACTTC. This codes for CASSGGAYEQYF.

The V gene is TRBV5-1, the J gene TRBJ2-5; D might be TRBD1 (5 bases). This CDR3 is built from 14 residues. V was shortened by 2 bases and J by 4 bases, with 12 bases between the two germline ends. Germline-derived CDR1 and CDR2 are SGHRS and YFSETQ. The DNA of the CDR3 is TGCGCCAGCAGCTTCGACAGCCTGGGAGAGACCCAGTACTTC. This sequence encodes CASSFDSLGETQYF.

This chain joins TRBV9 and TRBJ2-3; no definite D call. The CDR3 runs to 12 residues. Germline V gene data show CDR1 as SGDLS and CDR2 as YYNGEE. V was pared by 0 bases and J by 3 bases, with 2 bases between. The CDR3 nucleotides read TGTGCCAGCAGCGTAGTAACAGATACGCAGTATTTT. Its translation: CASSVVTDTQYF.

V and J are TRBV7-2 and TRBJ2-1; TRBD1 aligns across 10 bases. This CDR3 has 12 residues. Germline CDR1 reads SGHTA; CDR2 reads FQGNSA. The junction had 5 bases not matched to a gene; V was cut back by 3 bases and J by 15 bases. The CDR3 nucleotides are TGTGCCAGCAGCTTTCCGGGACAGGGGCGGTTCTTC. Protein: CASSFPGQGRFF.

J is TRBJ2-1 and V is TRBV4-2; TRBD2 agrees at 10 bases. CDR1 is LGHNA and CDR2 is YNFKEQ in the germline V gene. This CDR3 has 17 residues. V shed 2 bases and J 5 bases; nucleotides not matched to a gene: 9. The CDR3 nucleotides are TGTGCCAGCAGCCAACCCCAAACTAGCGGGATGAACAATGAGCAGTTCTTC. Translated, it gives CASSQPQTSGMNNEQFF.

The rearrangement joins TRBV19 to TRBJ1-5, with D unclear. There are 13 residues in the CDR3. Germline V gives CDR1 LNHDA, CDR2 SQIVND (reference sequence). Trimming removed 8 bases at V and 2 bases at J, with 10 bases between. The CDR3 region is CASGGDRNQPQHF. The CDR3 nucleotides read TGTGCCAGTGGAGGAGACCGCAATCAGCCCCAGCATTTT. Looking up the rest from reference TRBV19 and TRBJ1-5 gives the full variable domain: DGGITQSPKYLFRKEGQNVTLSCEQNLNHDAMYWYRQDPGQGLRLIYYSQIVNDFQKGDIAEGYSVSREKKESFPLTVTSAQKNPTAFYLCASGGDRNQPQHFGDGTRLSIL.

This clone is a singleton in its sample. The rearrangement joins TRBV18 to TRBJ2-1, with 10 bases that match TRBD2. The CDR3 has 14 amino acids. Germline CDR1 KGHSH, CDR2 LQKENI. The J segment lost 7 bases and the V segment lost 3 bases, leaving 3 bases of the junction unmatched. The CDR3 region is CASSPGLAYNEQFF. CDR3 bases: TGTGCCAGCTCACCGGGACTAGCGTATAATGAGCAGTTCTTC.

The chain carries TRBV4-1 and TRBJ2-7, with D unresolved. V was clipped by 3 bases and J by 3 bases, with 9 bases between them. Germline V gene lookup returns CDR1 MGHRA and CDR2 YSYEKL. The length of the CDR3 is 13 residues. This CDR3 reads CASSQVVDYEQYF. The CDR3 coding sequence is TGCGCCAGCAGCCAGGTCGTAGACTACGAGCAGTACTTC.

The gene calls are TRBV15 and TRBJ2-1; 7 positions match TRBD1. Germline lookup yields CDR1 LNHNV and CDR2 YYDKDF (reference sequence). The CDR3 totals 15 residues. Trimming removed 1 base from V and 2 bases from J; junction bases left unmatched: 2. CDR3 loop: CATSRAQGAYNEQFF. The CDR3 DNA reads as TGTGCCACCAGCAGAGCGCAGGGGGCCTACAATGAGCAGTTCTTC.

The chain recombines TRBV12-3 or TRBV12-4 with TRBJ1-2, with unresolved D. V shed 3 bases and J shed 4 bases, with 9 bases lying between them. This CDR3 is 13 amino acids long. The CDR3 spells CASSFDGIYGYTF. The CDR3 DNA is TGTGCCAGCAGTTTCGACGGGATCTATGGCTACACCTTC.

V is TRBV10-3 and J is TRBJ2-1; D is possibly TRBD2 (9 bases). V lost 4 bases, J lost 9 bases, and 16 bases lay in between. The CDR3 contains 14 residues. CDR1 is ENHRY and CDR2 is SYGVKD in the germline V gene. This CDR3 is CAISAGGGRGEQFF. CDR3 DNA sequence: TGTGCCATCAGTGCAGGGGGCGGGAGGGGTGAGCAGTTCTTC.

This rearrangement joins TRBV7-9 to TRBJ1-3; tentatively, D is TRBD1 (5 bases). The germline V and J ends were trimmed by 3 bases and 0 bases, with 12 bases remaining between them. The CDR3 length is 16 residues. CDR1 and CDR2 from the germline V gene are SEHNR and FQNEAQ (reference sequence). This CDR3 reads CASSFGTSRSGNTIYF. For the CDR3, the DNA is TGTGCCAGCAGCTTTGGGACTTCCCGCTCTGGAAACACCATATATTTT. Together with reference TRBV7-9 and TRBJ1-3, the CDR3 gives the full variable domain: DTGVSQNPRHKITKRGQNVTFRCDPISEHNRLYWYRQTLGQGPEFLTYFQNEAQLEKSRLLSDRFSAERPKGSFSTLEIQRTEQGDSAMYLCASSFGTSRSGNTIYFGEGSWLTVV.

The chain is built from TRBV7-2 and TRBJ2-7; 7 bases are a match to TRBD2. After removal of 5 bases from V and 2 bases from J, the junction contained 12 bases not matched to a gene. The CDR3 length is 16 residues. The germline CDR1 and CDR2 sequences are SGHTA and FQGNSA. Written as DNA, the CDR3 is TGTGCCAGCAGCCTACTAGGGGAGCGGGACGCCTACGAGCAGTACTTC. It translates to CASSLLGERDAYEQYF.